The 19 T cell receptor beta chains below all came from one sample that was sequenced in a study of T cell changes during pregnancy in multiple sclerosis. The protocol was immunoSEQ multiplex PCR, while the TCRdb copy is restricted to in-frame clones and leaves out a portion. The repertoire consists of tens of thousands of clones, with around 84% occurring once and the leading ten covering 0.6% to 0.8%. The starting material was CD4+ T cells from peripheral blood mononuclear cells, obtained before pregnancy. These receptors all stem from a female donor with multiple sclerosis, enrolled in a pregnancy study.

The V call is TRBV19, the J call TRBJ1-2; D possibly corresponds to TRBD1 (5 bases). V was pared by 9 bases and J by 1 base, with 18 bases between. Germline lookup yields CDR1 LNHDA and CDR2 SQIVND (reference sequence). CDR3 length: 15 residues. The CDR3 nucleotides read TGTGCCAGCCGACCCCCAGGGATGGATAACTATGGCTACACCTTC. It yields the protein CASRPPGMDNYGYTF.

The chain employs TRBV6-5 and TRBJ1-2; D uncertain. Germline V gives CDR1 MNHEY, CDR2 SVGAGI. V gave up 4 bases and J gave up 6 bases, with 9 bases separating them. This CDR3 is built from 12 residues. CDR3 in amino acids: CASSFGENGYTF. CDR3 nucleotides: TGTGCCAGCAGTTTTGGGGAGAATGGCTACACCTTC.

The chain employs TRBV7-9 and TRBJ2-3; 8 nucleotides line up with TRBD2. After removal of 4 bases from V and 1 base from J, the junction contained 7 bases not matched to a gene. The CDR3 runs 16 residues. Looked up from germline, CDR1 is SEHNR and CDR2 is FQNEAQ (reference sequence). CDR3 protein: CASSSSGRRGTDTQYF. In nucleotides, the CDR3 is TGTGCCAGCAGCTCGAGCGGGAGAAGGGGCACAGATACGCAGTATTTT.

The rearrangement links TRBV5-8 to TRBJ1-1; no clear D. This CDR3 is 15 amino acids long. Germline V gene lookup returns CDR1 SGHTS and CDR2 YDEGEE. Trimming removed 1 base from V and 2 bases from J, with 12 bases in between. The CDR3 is CASSLYRGLNTEAFF. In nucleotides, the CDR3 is TGTGCCAGCAGCTTGTACCGCGGACTCAACACTGAAGCTTTCTTT.

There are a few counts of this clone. The CDR3 DNA reads as TGTGCCAGCAGTGCCGACAGGGGTGGGAGCACTGAAGCTTTCTTT. This gives the protein CASSADRGGSTEAFF. The rearrangement links TRBV6-1 to TRBJ1-1; 8 nucleotides agree with TRBD1. Germline V lookup: CDR1 MNHNS, CDR2 SASEGT. V was pared by 4 bases and J by 4 bases, with 8 bases of the junction left unmatched. The CDR3 loop spans 15 amino acids.

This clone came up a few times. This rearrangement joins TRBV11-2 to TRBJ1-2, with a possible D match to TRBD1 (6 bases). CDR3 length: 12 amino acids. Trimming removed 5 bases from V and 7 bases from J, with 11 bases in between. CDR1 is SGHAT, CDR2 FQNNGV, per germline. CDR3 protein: CASSEGDGGYTF. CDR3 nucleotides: TGTGCCAGCAGCGAGGGGGATGGTGGCTACACCTTC.

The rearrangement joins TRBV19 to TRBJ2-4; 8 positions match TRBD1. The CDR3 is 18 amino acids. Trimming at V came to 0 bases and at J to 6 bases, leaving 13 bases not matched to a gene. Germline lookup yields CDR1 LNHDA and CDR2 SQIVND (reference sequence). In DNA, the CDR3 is TGTGCCAGTAGTATAGAGGTTACGACAGGGGTTAGTGTAAACATTCAGTACTTC. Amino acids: CASSIEVTTGVSVNIQYF.

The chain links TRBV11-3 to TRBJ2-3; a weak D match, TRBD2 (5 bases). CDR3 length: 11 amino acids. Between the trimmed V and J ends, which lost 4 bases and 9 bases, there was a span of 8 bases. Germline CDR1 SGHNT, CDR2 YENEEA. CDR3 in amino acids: CASSSGGTQYF. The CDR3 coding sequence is TGTGCCAGCAGCTCCGGCGGGACGCAGTATTTT.

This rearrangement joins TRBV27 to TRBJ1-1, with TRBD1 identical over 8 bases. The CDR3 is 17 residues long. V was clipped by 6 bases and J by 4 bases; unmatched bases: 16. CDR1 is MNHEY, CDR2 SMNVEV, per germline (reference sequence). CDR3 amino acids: CASSLQTGADRVTEAFF. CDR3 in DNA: TGTGCCAGCAGCTTGCAGACAGGGGCGGATCGTGTCACTGAAGCTTTCTTT.

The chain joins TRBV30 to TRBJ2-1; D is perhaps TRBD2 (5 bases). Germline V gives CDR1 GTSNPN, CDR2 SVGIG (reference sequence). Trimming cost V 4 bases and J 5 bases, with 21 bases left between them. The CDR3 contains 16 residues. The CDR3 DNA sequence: TGTGCCTGGAATTGGTTGAGGCTAGCTCGAAACAATGAGCAGTTCTTC. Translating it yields CAWNWLRLARNNEQFF.

The CDR3 spells CASRKSEPEQFF. The CDR3 DNA sequence: TGTGCCAGTAGAAAGAGTGAACCGGAGCAGTTCTTC. The chain joins TRBV19 to TRBJ2-1, with unresolved D. This CDR3 has 12 residues. From germline, CDR1 is LNHDA and CDR2 SQIVND (reference sequence). Trimming stripped 6 bases from V and 10 bases from J, with 13 bases between.

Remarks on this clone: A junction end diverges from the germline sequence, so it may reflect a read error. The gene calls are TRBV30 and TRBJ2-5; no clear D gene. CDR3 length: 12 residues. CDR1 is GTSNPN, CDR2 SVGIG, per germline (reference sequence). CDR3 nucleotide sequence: TGTGCCTGGAGTGAAGTAGCTGAGACCCAGCACTTC. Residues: CAWSEVAETQHF.

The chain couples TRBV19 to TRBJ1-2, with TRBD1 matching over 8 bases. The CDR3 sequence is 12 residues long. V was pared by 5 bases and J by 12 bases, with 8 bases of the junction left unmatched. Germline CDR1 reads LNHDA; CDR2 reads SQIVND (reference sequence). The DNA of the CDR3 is TGTGCCAGTAGTTTAAGGACAGGGATAAACACCTTC. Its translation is CASSLRTGINTF.

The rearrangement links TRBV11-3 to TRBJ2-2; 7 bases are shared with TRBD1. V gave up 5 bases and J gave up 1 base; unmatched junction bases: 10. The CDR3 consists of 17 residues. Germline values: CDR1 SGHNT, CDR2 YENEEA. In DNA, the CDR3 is TGTGCCAGCAGCCCGGATTGGGGACAGCAGAACACCGGGGAGCTGTTTTTT. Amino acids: CASSPDWGQQNTGELFF.

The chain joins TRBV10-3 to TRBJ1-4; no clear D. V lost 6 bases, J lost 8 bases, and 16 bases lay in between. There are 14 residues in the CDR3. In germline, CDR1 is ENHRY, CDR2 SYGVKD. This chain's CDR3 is CAIRADLAGEKLFF. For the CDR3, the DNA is TGTGCCATCAGGGCCGACTTGGCGGGAGAAAAACTGTTTTTT.

The CDR3 region has the DNA TGCAGCGTTGAATCAAGCACAGATACGCAGTATTTT. This translates into CSVESSTDTQYF. The V call is TRBV29-1, the J call TRBJ2-3; D remains unclear. This CDR3 has 12 residues. Deletions cut 2 bases from V and 0 bases from J, with 3 bases between. CDR1 and CDR2 (germline): SQVTM, ANQGSEA.

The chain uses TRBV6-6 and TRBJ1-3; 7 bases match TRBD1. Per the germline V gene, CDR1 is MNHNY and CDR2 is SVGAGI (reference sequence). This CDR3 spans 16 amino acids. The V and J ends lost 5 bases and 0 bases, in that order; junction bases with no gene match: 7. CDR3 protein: CASSQFRDSSGNTIYF. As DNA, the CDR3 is TGTGCCAGCAGTCAGTTCCGGGACAGCTCTGGAAACACCATATATTTT.

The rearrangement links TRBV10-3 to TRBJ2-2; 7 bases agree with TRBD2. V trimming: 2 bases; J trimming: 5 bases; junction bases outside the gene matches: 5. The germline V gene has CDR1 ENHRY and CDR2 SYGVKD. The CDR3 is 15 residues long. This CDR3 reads CAISEGAGQTGELFF. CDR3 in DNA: TGTGCCATCAGTGAGGGAGCGGGGCAAACCGGGGAGCTGTTTTTT.

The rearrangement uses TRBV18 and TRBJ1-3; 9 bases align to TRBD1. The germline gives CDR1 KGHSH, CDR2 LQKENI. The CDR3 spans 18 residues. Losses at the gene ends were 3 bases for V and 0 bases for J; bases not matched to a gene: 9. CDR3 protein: CASSPPGQGGGSGNTIYF. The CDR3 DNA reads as TGTGCCAGCTCACCTCCGGGACAGGGCGGAGGCTCTGGAAACACCATATATTTT.